The sequence of this T cell receptor (beta chain) was determined in a study of blood T cells in healthy people across ages. A J-beta primer mix and a sample-barcoded 5' primer were used in a second PCR of about 7 to 12 cycles. One entry per CDR3 protein results from TCRdb running MiXCR on the 5' RACE reads. In the table there are about a million distinct CDR3 sequences, roughly 51% of which are singletons. CDR3 size: 13 residues. CDR1 is SEHNR, CDR2 FQNEAQ, per germline (reference sequence). With 5 bases clipped from V and 5 bases from J, the junction kept 4 bases outside the gene matches. This clonotype has at least ten counts.

The chain carries TRBV7-9 and TRBJ2-5; TRBD1 agrees at 8 bases. Sequenced: blood. The sequence came from a woman aged 60-75 years in good health. CDR3: CASSRQGRETQYF. For the CDR3, the DNA is TGTGCCAGCAGCCGACAGGGGCGGGAGACCCAGTACTTC.